The sequence of this T cell receptor (beta chain) was determined in a study of T cell responses to AZD1222 COVID-19 vaccine. Whole-study findings and limits: Across the whole spike, CD4 TCRs peaked at regions 160-218 and 743-854. A mostly white British donor set with more females was recruited, and clonal diversity was possibly underestimated. Repertoire sampling occurred only after the peak T cell response.

Trimming stripped 8 bases from V and 0 bases from J, with 8 bases between. Germline V gives CDR1 SEHNR, CDR2 FQNEAQ (reference sequence). This CDR3 comprises 13 residues. Sequencing was performed with immunoSEQ multiplex PCR; in TCRdb, only in-frame clones are kept and a portion is missing. The sample consists of tens of thousands of clones, 85% to 95% of them appearing once. Notes on this clone: The antigen is undetermined.

Specimen: peripheral blood, collected on day 0 of AZD1222 vaccination. V is TRBV7-9 and J is TRBJ2-1; D is unresolved. The receptor comes from an adult in good health. In nucleotides, the CDR3 is TGTGCCAGCTTGAAAAGCTCCTACAATGAGCAGTTCTTC. Amino acids: CASLKSSYNEQFF. Looking up the rest from reference TRBV7-9 and TRBJ2-1 gives the full variable domain: DTGVSQNPRHKITKRGQNVTFRCDPISEHNRLYWYRQTLGQGPEFLTYFQNEAQLEKSRLLSDRFSAERPKGSFSTLEIQRTEQGDSAMYLCASLKSSYNEQFFGPGTRLTVL.